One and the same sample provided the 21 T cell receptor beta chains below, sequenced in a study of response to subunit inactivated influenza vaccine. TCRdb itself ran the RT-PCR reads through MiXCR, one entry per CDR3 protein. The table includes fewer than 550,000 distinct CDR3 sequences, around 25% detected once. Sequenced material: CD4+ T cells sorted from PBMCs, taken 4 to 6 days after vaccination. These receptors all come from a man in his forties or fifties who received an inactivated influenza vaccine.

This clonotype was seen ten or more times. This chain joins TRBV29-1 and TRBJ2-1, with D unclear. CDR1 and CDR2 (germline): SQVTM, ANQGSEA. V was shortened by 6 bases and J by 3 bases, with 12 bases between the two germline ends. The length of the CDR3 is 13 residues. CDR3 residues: CSVRSPGYNEQFF. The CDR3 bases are TGCAGCGTACGATCCCCCGGCTACAATGAGCAGTTCTTC.

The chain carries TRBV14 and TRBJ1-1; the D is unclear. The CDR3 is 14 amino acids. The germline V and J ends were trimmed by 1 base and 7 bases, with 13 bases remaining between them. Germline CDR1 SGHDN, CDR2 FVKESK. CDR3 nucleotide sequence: TGTGCCAGCAGCCAAGGGTGGCTGGGGTATGAAGCTTTCTTT. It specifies CASSQGWLGYEAFF.

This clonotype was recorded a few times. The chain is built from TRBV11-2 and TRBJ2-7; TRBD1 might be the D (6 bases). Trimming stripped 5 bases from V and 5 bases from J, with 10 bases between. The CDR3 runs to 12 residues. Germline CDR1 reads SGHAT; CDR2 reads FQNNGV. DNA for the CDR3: TGTGCCAGCAGCATACAGGGACACGAGCAGTACTTC. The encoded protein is CASSIQGHEQYF.

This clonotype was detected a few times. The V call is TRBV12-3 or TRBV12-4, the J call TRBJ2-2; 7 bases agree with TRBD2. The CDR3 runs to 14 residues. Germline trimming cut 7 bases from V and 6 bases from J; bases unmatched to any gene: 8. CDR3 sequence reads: CASKLIRGAGELFF. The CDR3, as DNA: TGTGCCAGCAAGCTAATACGGGGGGCCGGGGAGCTGTTTTTT.

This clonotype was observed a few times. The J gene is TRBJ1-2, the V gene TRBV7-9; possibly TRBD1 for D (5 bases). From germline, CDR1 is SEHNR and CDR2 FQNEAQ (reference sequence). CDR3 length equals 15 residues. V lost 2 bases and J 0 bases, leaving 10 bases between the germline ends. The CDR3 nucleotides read TGTGCCAGCAGCTTACTTACGACAGCTAACTATGGCTACACCTTC. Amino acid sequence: CASSLLTTANYGYTF.

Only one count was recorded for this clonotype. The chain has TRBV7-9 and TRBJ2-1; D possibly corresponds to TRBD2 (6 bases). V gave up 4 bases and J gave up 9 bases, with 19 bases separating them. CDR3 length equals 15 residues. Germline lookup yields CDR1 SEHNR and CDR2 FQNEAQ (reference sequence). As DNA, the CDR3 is TGTGCCAGCAGCTCAACTTTGGGGGGAGGTCTTGAGCAGTTCTTC. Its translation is CASSSTLGGGLEQFF. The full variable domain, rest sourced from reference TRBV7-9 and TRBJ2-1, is DTGVSQNPRHKITKRGQNVTFRCDPISEHNRLYWYRQTLGQGPEFLTYFQNEAQLEKSRLLSDRFSAERPKGSFSTLEIQRTEQGDSAMYLCASSSTLGGGLEQFFGPGTRLTVL.

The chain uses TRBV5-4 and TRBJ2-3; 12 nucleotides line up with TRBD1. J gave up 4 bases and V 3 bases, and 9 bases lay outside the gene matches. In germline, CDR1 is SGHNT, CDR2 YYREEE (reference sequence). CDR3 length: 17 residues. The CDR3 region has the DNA TGTGCCAGCAGCTCACCGGGACAGGGGGCTCCCGCAGATACGCAGTATTTT. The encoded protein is CASSSPGQGAPADTQYF.

CDR3 sequence (DNA): TGTGCCTGGACAGCCTCCTACAATGAGCAGTTCTTC. Protein: CAWTASYNEQFF. This chain links TRBV30 with TRBJ2-1; no definite D call. CDR3 length: 12 residues. V lost 4 bases and J lost 0, with 4 bases in between. Germline values: CDR1 GTSNPN, CDR2 SVGIG (reference sequence).

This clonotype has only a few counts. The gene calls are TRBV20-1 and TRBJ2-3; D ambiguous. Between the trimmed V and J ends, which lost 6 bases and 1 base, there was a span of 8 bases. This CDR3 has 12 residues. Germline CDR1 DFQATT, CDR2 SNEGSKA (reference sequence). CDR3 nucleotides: TGCAGTGCCGGCCCCGGCACAGATACGCAGTATTTT. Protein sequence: CSAGPGTDTQYF.

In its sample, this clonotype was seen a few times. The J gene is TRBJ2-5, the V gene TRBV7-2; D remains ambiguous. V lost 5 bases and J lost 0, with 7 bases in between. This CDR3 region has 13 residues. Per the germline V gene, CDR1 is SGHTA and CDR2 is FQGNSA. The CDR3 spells CASSPHNQETQYF. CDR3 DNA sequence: TGTGCCAGCAGCCCCCATAACCAAGAGACCCAGTACTTC.

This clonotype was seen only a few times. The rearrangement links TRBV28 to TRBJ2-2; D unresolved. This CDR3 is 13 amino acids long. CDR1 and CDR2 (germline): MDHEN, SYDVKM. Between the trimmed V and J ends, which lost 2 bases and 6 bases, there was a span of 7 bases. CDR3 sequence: CASSLVISGELFF. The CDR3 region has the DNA TGTGCCAGCAGTTTAGTTATCTCCGGGGAGCTGTTTTTT.

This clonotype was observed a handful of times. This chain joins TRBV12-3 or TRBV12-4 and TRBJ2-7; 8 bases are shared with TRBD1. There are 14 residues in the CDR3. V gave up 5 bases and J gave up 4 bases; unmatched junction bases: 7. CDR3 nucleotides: TGTGCCAGCAGTCACGGACAGGGAAGATACGAGCAGTACTTC. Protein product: CASSHGQGRYEQYF.

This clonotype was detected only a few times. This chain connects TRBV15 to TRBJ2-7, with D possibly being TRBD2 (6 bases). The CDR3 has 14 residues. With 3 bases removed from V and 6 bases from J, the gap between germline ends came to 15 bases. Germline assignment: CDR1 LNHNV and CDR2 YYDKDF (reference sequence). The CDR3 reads CATSREGSSGEQYF. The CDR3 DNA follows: TGTGCCACCAGCAGGGAGGGTTCTTCGGGCGAGCAGTACTTC.

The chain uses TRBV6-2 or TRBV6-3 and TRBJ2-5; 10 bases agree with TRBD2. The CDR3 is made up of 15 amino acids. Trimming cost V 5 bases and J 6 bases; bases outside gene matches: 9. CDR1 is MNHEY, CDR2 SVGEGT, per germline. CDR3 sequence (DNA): TGTGCCAGCAGTCCGCTAGCGGGAGAAGGAAAGACCCAGTACTTC. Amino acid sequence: CASSPLAGEGKTQYF.

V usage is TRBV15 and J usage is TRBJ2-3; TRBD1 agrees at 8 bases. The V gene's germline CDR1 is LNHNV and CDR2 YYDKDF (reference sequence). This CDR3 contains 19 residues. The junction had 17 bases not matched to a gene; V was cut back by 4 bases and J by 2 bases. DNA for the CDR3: TGTGCCACCAGCACGGACAGGGATGGGGCGTTGGCACACACAGATACGCAGTATTTT. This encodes CATSTDRDGALAHTDTQYF.

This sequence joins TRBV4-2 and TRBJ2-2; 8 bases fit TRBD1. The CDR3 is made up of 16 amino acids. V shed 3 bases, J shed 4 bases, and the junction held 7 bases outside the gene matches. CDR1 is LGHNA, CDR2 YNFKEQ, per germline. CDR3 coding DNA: TGTGCCAGCAGCCAGGAACAGGGGGTCCCCACCGGGGAGCTGTTTTTT. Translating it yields CASSQEQGVPTGELFF.

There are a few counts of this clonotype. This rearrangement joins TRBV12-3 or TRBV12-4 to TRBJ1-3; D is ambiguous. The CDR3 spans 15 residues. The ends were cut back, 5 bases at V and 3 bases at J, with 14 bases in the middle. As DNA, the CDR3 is TGTGCCAGCAGTAACCCCGGTGGGCTTGGAAACACCATATATTTT. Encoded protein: CASSNPGGLGNTIYF.

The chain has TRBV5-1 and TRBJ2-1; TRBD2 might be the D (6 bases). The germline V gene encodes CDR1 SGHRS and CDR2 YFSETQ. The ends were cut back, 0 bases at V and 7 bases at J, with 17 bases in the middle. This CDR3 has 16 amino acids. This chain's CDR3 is CASSLVGLVGRNEQFF. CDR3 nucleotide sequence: TGCGCCAGCAGCTTGGTTGGGCTAGTCGGGAGAAATGAGCAGTTCTTC.

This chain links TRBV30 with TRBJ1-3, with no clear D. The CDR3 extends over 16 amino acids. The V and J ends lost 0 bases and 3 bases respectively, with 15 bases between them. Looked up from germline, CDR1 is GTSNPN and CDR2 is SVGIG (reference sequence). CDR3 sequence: CAWSVLSVGFGNTIYF. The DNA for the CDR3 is TGTGCCTGGAGTGTACTCTCGGTTGGATTTGGAAACACCATATATTTT.

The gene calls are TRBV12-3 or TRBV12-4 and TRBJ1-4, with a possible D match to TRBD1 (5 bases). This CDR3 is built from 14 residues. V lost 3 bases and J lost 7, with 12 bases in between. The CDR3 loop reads CASSFRDGGEKLFF. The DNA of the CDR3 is TGTGCCAGCAGTTTTCGGGACGGCGGTGAAAAACTGTTTTTT.

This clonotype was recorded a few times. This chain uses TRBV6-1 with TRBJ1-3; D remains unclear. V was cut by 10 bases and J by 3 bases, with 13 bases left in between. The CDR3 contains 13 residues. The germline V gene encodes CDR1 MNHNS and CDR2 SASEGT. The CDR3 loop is CATTADGGNTIYF. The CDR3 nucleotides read TGTGCCACCACAGCCGACGGTGGAAACACCATATATTTT.